These 31 T cell receptor beta chains were all obtained from the same sample, sequenced in a study of CD8 T cells in ankylosing spondylitis. Study-wide results and caveats: Among TCR beta sequences, a motif of roughly 8 highly homologous variants appeared characteristic of ankylosing spondylitis blood.

One entry per CDR3 protein, called by TCRdb with MiXCR from the 5' RACE reads. Found here are more than 600,000 distinct CDR3 sequences, over 15% of them singletons; the top ten hold under 20%. Their antigen targets remain unknown. What was sequenced was blood, either unsorted or a sorted T cell fraction (not recorded which). Receptor source: a male donor with ankylosing spondylitis.

This clonotype came up many times. The chain uses TRBV29-1 and TRBJ2-7; the D is unclear. The CDR3 is 13 residues long. CDR1 and CDR2 (germline): SQVTM, ANQGSEA. Between the trimmed V and J ends, which lost 4 bases and 0 bases, there was a span of 10 bases. The CDR3 loop is CSVVIRNSYEQYF. As DNA, the CDR3 is TGCAGCGTTGTAATTAGGAACTCCTACGAGCAGTACTTC.

This clonotype has a handful of counts. The chain has TRBV12-3 or TRBV12-4 and TRBJ1-1; tentative D call: TRBD1 (6 bases). Deletions cut 8 bases from V and 4 bases from J, with 17 bases between. The CDR3 is made up of 14 amino acids. The CDR3 DNA is TGTGCCAGCGTCTTAGGGGGTAGGGCCACTGAAGCTTTCTTT. Translation gives CASVLGGRATEAFF.

V gene TRBV7-9 combines with J gene TRBJ2-7, with 9 bases matching TRBD1. Trimming at V came to 5 bases and at J to 3 bases, leaving 5 bases not matched to a gene. Germline assignment: CDR1 SEHNR and CDR2 FQNEAQ (reference sequence). The CDR3 length is 14 residues. The chain's CDR3 is CASSKGQGLYEQYF. CDR3 DNA sequence: TGTGCCAGCAGCAAGGGACAGGGCCTCTACGAGCAGTACTTC. Filled out from reference TRBV7-9 and TRBJ2-7, the complete variable domain reads DTGVSQNPRHKITKRGQNVTFRCDPISEHNRLYWYRQTLGQGPEFLTYFQNEAQLEKSRLLSDRFSAERPKGSFSTLEIQRTEQGDSAMYLCASSKGQGLYEQYFGPGTRLTVT.

In DNA form, the CDR3 reads TGTGCCACCAGTGGACCCGGAGGCACCGGGGAGCTGTTTTTT. Protein: CATSGPGGTGELFF. The chain couples TRBV24-1 to TRBJ2-2; D is perhaps TRBD2 (5 bases). The V end lost 5 bases, the J end lost 4 bases, and 10 bases lay between the germline ends. This CDR3 has 14 amino acids. The V gene's germline CDR1 is KGHDR and CDR2 SFDVKD.

CDR3 sequence reads: CASSQGGSETQYF. The CDR3 DNA sequence: TGTGCCAGCAGCCAGGGCGGATCCGAGACCCAGTACTTC. This chain uses TRBV4-2 with TRBJ2-5; D gene unclear. Trimming took 3 bases from V and 5 from J, leaving 10 bases between them. The CDR3 has 13 amino acids. Germline CDR1 is LGHNA and CDR2 is YNFKEQ.

This sequence joins TRBV5-1 and TRBJ2-5; TRBD2 aligns across 10 bases. The CDR3 extends over 16 amino acids. The germline V gene encodes CDR1 SGHRS and CDR2 YFSETQ. Unmatched junction bases numbered 9, after V lost 2 bases and J lost 5 bases. The CDR3, as DNA: TGCGCCAGCAGCTTAGGGCAACTAGCGGGGTTTGAGACCCAGTACTTC. It is translated as CASSLGQLAGFETQYF.

A few counts support this clonotype. The chain links TRBV15 to TRBJ2-7; 9 bases fit TRBD2. Losses at the gene ends were 3 bases for V and 0 bases for J; bases not matched to a gene: 12. Germline CDR1 is LNHNV and CDR2 is YYDKDF (reference sequence). The CDR3 totals 18 residues. DNA of the CDR3: TGTGCCACCAGCAGGAACACCCCGGGACTAGCAGCCTCCTACGAGCAGTACTTC. This sequence encodes CATSRNTPGLAASYEQYF.

CDR3 sequence: CSARDLGTGAYYEQYF. The CDR3 DNA is TGCAGTGCTAGAGATCTGGGGACAGGGGCGTACTACGAGCAGTACTTC. The genes are TRBV20-1 and TRBJ2-7; TRBD1 matches 10 bases. This CDR3 contains 16 residues. Trimming took 0 bases from V and 3 from J; bases not matched to a gene: 8. Germline loops: CDR1 DFQATT, CDR2 SNEGSKA (reference sequence).

This clonotype was detected ten times or more. The J gene is TRBJ2-7, the V gene TRBV5-1; 9 nucleotides align to TRBD1. The CDR3 covers 14 residues. The V segment lost 4 bases and the J segment 2 bases; nucleotides outside the gene matches: 4. Per germline, CDR1 SGHRS and CDR2 YFSETQ. CDR3 protein: CASSTGQGPYEQYF. CDR3 DNA sequence: TGCGCCAGCAGCACGGGACAGGGTCCCTACGAGCAGTACTTC.

This clonotype was seen a few times. This rearrangement joins TRBV20-1 to TRBJ2-7; 8 bases align to TRBD1. The CDR3 consists of 14 residues. The ends lost 4 bases at V and 3 bases at J; junction bases unmatched: 8. Germline CDR1 is DFQATT and CDR2 is SNEGSKA (reference sequence). The CDR3 sequence: CSAKKWTGNYEQYF. CDR3 coding DNA: TGCAGTGCTAAGAAATGGACAGGGAACTACGAGCAGTACTTC.

The chain carries TRBV20-1 and TRBJ1-1; 9 positions match TRBD1. J gave up 0 bases and V 4 bases, and 6 bases lay outside the gene matches. The CDR3 extends over 15 amino acids. Germline values: CDR1 DFQATT, CDR2 SNEGSKA (reference sequence). As DNA, the CDR3 is TGCAGTGCTAAACAGGGGGCTTTGGTGAACACTGAAGCTTTCTTT. Its protein product is CSAKQGALVNTEAFF.

This clonotype was found many times. This chain uses TRBV12-3 or TRBV12-4 with TRBJ1-1; maybe TRBD1 (5 bases). The CDR3 is made up of 13 amino acids. Trimming pared 9 bases from V and 1 base from J, leaving 12 bases between. The CDR3 DNA reads as TGTGCCAGTAGTAGGACACCGAACACTGAAGCTTTCTTT. Its translation is CASSRTPNTEAFF.

This chain links TRBV6-1 with TRBJ2-7; 14 nucleotides match TRBD2. The V segment lost 5 bases and the J segment 7 bases; nucleotides outside the gene matches: 7. Germline V CDR1 and CDR2: MNHNS, SASEGT. The CDR3 contains 15 residues. This CDR3 is CASSRLAGGPREQYF. CDR3 coding DNA: TGTGCCAGCAGTCGACTAGCGGGGGGGCCTCGGGAGCAGTACTTC.

V is TRBV10-3 and J is TRBJ1-2; D remains unclear. V was trimmed by 0 bases and J by 10 bases, leaving 9 bases between them. Germline CDR1 and CDR2: ENHRY and SYGVKD. The CDR3 runs to 12 residues. Written as DNA, the CDR3 is TGTGCCATCAGTGAGTCCGTCGGGGACTACACCTTC. Protein: CAISESVGDYTF.

This clonotype has just a few counts. This chain links TRBV12-3 or TRBV12-4 with TRBJ2-7, with no clear D. CDR3 length equals 11 residues. V was trimmed by 6 bases and J by 7 bases, leaving 10 bases between them. CDR3 protein: CASRARGEQYF. In DNA, the CDR3 is TGTGCCAGCAGGGCCCGTGGAGAGCAGTACTTC.

The chain joins TRBV4-2 to TRBJ2-7, with 9 bases identical to TRBD1. Losses at the gene ends were 0 bases for V and 3 bases for J; bases not matched to a gene: 9. The CDR3 has 17 residues. Germline-derived CDR1 and CDR2 are LGHNA and YNFKEQ. The CDR3 DNA is TGTGCCAGCAGCCAAGATAAGTGGAACAGGGGGCTCTACGAGCAGTACTTC. It encodes CASSQDKWNRGLYEQYF.

The chain has TRBV12-3 or TRBV12-4 and TRBJ2-7; perhaps TRBD1 as D (6 bases). CDR3 length: 14 residues. V lost 3 bases, J lost 3 bases, and 12 bases lay in between. As DNA, the CDR3 is TGTGCCAGCAGTTTTACAGGGCAAAACTACGAGCAGTACTTC. This translates into CASSFTGQNYEQYF.

V is TRBV3-1 and J is TRBJ2-3; 8 positions agree with TRBD2. This CDR3 is built from 15 residues. With 4 bases clipped from V and 2 bases from J, the junction kept 5 bases outside the gene matches. CDR1 is LGHDT, CDR2 YNNKEL, per germline (reference sequence). The CDR3 spells CASSPRGGTTDTQYF. The CDR3 DNA reads TGTGCCAGCAGCCCCCGGGGGGGTACCACAGATACGCAGTATTTT.

This clonotype was detected only a few times. The chain carries TRBV20-1 and TRBJ2-7; D is unclear. The CDR3 loop spans 14 amino acids. Trimming took off 1 base at V and 2 bases at J, with 12 bases between the two ends. CDR1 DFQATT and CDR2 SNEGSKA come from the germline V gene (reference sequence). The CDR3 bases are TGCAGTGCTAGAGTGGCCAGAGGAGCCTACGAGCAGTACTTC. This sequence encodes CSARVARGAYEQYF.

This clonotype was counted between two and nine times. The gene calls are TRBV20-1 and TRBJ1-2; maybe TRBD1 (5 bases). The length of the CDR3 is 13 residues. V was shortened by 0 bases and J by 8 bases, with 13 bases between the two germline ends. Per germline, CDR1 DFQATT and CDR2 SNEGSKA (reference sequence). This CDR3 reads CSARDFPGEGYTF. The CDR3 DNA sequence: TGCAGTGCTAGAGATTTTCCGGGGGAAGGCTACACCTTC.

The CDR3 protein is CASSQDTWAWGGYYGYTF. CDR3 DNA sequence: TGTGCCAGCAGTCAAGATACGTGGGCGTGGGGTGGTTACTATGGCTACACCTTC. The chain employs TRBV12-3 or TRBV12-4 and TRBJ1-2; D remains ambiguous. V shed 5 bases and J shed 3 bases, with 25 bases lying between them. The CDR3 runs 18 residues.

This clonotype was seen a few times. The chain uses TRBV6-1 and TRBJ1-5, with TRBD1 identical over 10 bases. V lost 10 bases and J lost 3; bases outside the gene matches: 9. Per germline, CDR1 MNHNS and CDR2 SASEGT. This CDR3 contains 15 residues. The CDR3 spells CATGGTGATNQPQHF. DNA for the CDR3: TGTGCCACTGGGGGGACAGGGGCTACCAATCAGCCCCAGCATTTT.

This rearrangement joins TRBV10-3 to TRBJ1-5; no definite D call. Germline V gives CDR1 ENHRY, CDR2 SYGVKD. Between the trimmed V and J ends, which lost 7 bases and 3 bases, there was a span of 7 bases. The length of the CDR3 is 12 residues. The CDR3 loop reads CAIKNPNQPQHF. The CDR3 nucleotides are TGTGCCATCAAAAACCCCAATCAGCCCCAGCATTTT.

Many counts were recorded for this clonotype. This chain connects TRBV3-1 to TRBJ2-1; the match to TRBD2 covers 9 bases. This CDR3 spans 16 amino acids. With 0 bases clipped from V and 8 bases from J, the junction kept 8 bases outside the gene matches. Germline V lookup: CDR1 LGHDT, CDR2 YNNKEL (reference sequence). The CDR3 DNA is TGTGCCAGCAGCCAAGATAGGCTAGCGGGACGGTATGAGCAGTTCTTC. It encodes CASSQDRLAGRYEQFF.

This clonotype has just a few counts. V gene TRBV12-3 or TRBV12-4 combines with J gene TRBJ1-5; 10 bases are a match to TRBD1. This CDR3 is 18 amino acids long. Losses at the gene ends were 4 bases for V and 0 bases for J; bases not matched to a gene: 9. The CDR3 DNA reads TGTGCCAGCAGTTGGGGGACAGGGGTCTTGGGTAGCAATCAGCCCCAGCATTTT. Translated: CASSWGTGVLGSNQPQHF.

This clonotype showed up just a few times. The rearrangement uses TRBV7-9 and TRBJ1-1; D is undetermined. The CDR3 spans 13 residues. V gave up 2 bases and J gave up 0 bases, with 4 bases separating them. Germline assignment: CDR1 SEHNR and CDR2 FQNEAQ (reference sequence). The DNA for the CDR3 is TGTGCCAGCAGCTTACCCTTGAACACTGAAGCTTTCTTT. Encoded protein: CASSLPLNTEAFF.

This clonotype turned up a few times. The V gene is TRBV12-3 or TRBV12-4, the J gene TRBJ2-7; D uncertain. Trimming removed 3 bases at V and 6 bases at J, with 9 bases between. The CDR3 has 12 residues. The CDR3 sequence is CASSLLFPEQYF. The CDR3 bases are TGTGCCAGCAGTTTGTTGTTCCCCGAGCAGTACTTC.

J is TRBJ2-1 and V is TRBV7-9; unclear D gene. Per germline, CDR1 SEHNR and CDR2 FQNEAQ (reference sequence). The ends were cut back, 2 bases at V and 5 bases at J, with 10 bases in the middle. The CDR3 loop spans 14 amino acids. CDR3 nucleotide sequence: TGTGCCAGCAGCTTAACGTCTAATCACAATGAGCAGTTCTTC. As protein: CASSLTSNHNEQFF.

There are a few counts of this clonotype. V is TRBV12-3 or TRBV12-4 and J is TRBJ1-1; 11 positions agree with TRBD1. CDR3 length: 16 amino acids. After removal of 6 bases from V and 4 bases from J, the junction contained 10 bases not matched to a gene. The CDR3 is CASSPWTGGEVTEAFF. The CDR3 DNA follows: TGTGCCAGCAGCCCCTGGACAGGGGGCGAGGTCACTGAAGCTTTCTTT.

The sample holds a few counts of this clonotype. The chain is built from TRBV7-2 and TRBJ2-5; D uncertain. Germline CDR1 and CDR2: SGHTA and FQGNSA. Trimming stripped 4 bases from V and 4 bases from J, with 16 bases between. This CDR3 has 15 residues. For the CDR3, the DNA is TGTGCCAGCAGCTCCTCTGGAAGGACCCCAGAGACCCAGTACTTC. It is translated as CASSSSGRTPETQYF.

The rearrangement joins TRBV18 to TRBJ1-6, with 7 bases that match TRBD1. Germline CDR1 reads KGHSH; CDR2 reads LQKENI. There are 15 residues in the CDR3. The V and J ends lost 5 bases and 5 bases, in that order; junction bases with no gene match: 6. CDR3 in amino acids: CASSDRDSNNSPLHF. CDR3 bases: TGTGCCAGCTCAGACCGGGACAGCAATAATTCACCCCTCCACTTT.